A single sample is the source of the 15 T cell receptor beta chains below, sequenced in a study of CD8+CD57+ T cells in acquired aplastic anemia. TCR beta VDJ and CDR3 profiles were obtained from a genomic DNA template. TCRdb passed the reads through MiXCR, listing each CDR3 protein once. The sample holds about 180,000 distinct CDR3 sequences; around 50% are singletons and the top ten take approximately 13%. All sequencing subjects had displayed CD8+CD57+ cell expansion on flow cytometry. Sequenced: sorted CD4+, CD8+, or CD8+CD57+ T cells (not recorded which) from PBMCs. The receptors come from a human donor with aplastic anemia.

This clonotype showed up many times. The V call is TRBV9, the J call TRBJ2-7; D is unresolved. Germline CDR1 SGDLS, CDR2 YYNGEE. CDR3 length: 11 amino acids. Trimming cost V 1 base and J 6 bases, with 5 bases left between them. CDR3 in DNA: TGTGCCAGCAGCGTACGTGCCGAGCAGTACTTC. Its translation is CASSVRAEQYF.

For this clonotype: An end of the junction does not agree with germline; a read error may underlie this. The CDR3 reads CASRVSGGVGDTHYF. The CDR3, as DNA: TGTGCCAGCAGGGTTAGCGGGGGGGTTGGAGATACGCATTATTTT. This chain connects TRBV2 to TRBJ2-3; 11 nucleotides line up with TRBD2. Germline assignment: CDR1 SNHLY and CDR2 FYNNEI. This CDR3 region has 15 residues.

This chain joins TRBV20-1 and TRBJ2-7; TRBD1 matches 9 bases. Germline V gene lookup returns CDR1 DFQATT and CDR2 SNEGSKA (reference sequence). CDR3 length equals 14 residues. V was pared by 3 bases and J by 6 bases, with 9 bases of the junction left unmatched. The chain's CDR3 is CSASGTGYFSEQYF. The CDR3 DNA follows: TGCAGTGCTAGCGGGACAGGGTATTTTAGCGAGCAGTACTTC.

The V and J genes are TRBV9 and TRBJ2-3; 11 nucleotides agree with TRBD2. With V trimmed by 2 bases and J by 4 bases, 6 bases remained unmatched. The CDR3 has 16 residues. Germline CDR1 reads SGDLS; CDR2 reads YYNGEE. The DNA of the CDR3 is TGTGCCAGCAGCGTTATTAGCGGGGGGGCATCAGATACGCAGTATTTT. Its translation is CASSVISGGASDTQYF.

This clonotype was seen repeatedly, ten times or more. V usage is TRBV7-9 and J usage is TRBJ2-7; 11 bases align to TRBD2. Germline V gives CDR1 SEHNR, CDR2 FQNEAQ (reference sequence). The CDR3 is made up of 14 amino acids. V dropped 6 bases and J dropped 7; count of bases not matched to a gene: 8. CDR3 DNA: TGTGCCAGCAGTCTAGCGGGGGGACCGTTAGAGCAGTACTTC. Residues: CASSLAGGPLEQYF.

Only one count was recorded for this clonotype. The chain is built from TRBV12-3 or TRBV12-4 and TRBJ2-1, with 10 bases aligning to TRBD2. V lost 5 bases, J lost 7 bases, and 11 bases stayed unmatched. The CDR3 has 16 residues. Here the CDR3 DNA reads TGTGCCAGCAGTGACAACTTAGCGGGAGGTTATAATGAGCAGTTCTTC. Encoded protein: CASSDNLAGGYNEQFF.

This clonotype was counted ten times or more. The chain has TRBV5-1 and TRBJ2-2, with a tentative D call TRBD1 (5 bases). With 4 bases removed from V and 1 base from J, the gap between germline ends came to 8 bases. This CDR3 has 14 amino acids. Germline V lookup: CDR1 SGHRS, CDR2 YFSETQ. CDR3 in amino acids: CASSATGNTGELFF. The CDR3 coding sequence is TGCGCCAGCAGCGCCACAGGGAACACCGGGGAGCTGTTTTTT. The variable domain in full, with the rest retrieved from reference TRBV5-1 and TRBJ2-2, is KAGVTQTPRYLIKTRGQQVTLSCSPISGHRSVSWYQQTPGQGLQFLFEYFSETQRNKGNFPGRFSGRQFSNSRSEMNVSTLELGDSALYLCASSATGNTGELFFGEGSRLTVL.

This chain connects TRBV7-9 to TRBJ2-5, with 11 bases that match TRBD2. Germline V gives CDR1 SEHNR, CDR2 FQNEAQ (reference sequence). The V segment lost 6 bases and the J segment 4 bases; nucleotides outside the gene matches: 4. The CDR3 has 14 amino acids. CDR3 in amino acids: CASRATSGGETQYF. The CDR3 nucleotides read TGTGCCAGCAGAGCCACTAGCGGGGGAGAGACCCAGTACTTC.

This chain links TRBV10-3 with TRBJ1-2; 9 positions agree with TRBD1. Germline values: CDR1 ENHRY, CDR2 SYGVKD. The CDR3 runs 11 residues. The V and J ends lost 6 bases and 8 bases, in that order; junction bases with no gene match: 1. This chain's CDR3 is CAISTGGGYTF. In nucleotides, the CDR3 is TGTGCCATCAGCACAGGGGGCGGCTACACCTTC.

CDR3 coding DNA: TGTGCCACCAGAGGAAGAGAGGGCGACAAAGCTTTCTTT. Translating gives CATRGREGDKAFF. This rearrangement joins TRBV24-1 to TRBJ1-1; D not certain. CDR1 and CDR2 (germline): KGHDR, SFDVKD. This CDR3 is 13 amino acids long. The V end lost 7 bases, the J end lost 9 bases, and 17 bases lay between the germline ends.

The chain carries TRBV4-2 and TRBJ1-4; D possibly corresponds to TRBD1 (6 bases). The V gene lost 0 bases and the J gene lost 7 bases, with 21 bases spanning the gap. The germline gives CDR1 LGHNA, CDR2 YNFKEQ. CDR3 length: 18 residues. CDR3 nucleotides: TGTGCCAGCAGCCAAGAGCAGGGGACCCTCCCGGTTGGTGAAAAACTGTTTTTT. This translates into CASSQEQGTLPVGEKLFF.

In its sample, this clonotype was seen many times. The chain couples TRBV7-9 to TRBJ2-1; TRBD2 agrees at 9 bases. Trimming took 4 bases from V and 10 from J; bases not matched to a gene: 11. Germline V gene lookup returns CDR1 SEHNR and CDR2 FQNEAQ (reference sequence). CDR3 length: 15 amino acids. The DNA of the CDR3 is TGTGCCAGCAGCTCAATAGCGGGGGACGCTCGGGAGCAGTTCTTC. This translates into CASSSIAGDAREQFF. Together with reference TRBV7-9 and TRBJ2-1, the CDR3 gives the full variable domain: DTGVSQNPRHKITKRGQNVTFRCDPISEHNRLYWYRQTLGQGPEFLTYFQNEAQLEKSRLLSDRFSAERPKGSFSTLEIQRTEQGDSAMYLCASSSIAGDAREQFFGPGTRLTVL.

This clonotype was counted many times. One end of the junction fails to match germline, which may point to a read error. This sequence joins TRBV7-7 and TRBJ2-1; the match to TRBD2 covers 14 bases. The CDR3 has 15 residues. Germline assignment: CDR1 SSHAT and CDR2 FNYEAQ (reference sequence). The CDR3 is CASSLGLAGGNEQFF. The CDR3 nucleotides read TGTGCTAGCAGCTTAGGACTAGCGGGGGGTAATGAGCAGTTCTTC.

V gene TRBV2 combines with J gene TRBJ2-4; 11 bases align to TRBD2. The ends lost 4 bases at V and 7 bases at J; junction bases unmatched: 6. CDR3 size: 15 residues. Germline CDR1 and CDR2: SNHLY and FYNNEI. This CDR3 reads CASSGLAGGANIQYF. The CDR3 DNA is TGTGCCAGCAGTGGGCTAGCGGGAGGAGCGAACATTCAGTACTTC.

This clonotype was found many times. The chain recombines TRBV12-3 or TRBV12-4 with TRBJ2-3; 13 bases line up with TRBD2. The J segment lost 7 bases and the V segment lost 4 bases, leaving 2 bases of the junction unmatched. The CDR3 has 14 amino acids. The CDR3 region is CASSSGLAGYTQYF. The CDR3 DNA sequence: TGTGCCAGCAGTTCGGGACTAGCGGGATATACGCAGTATTTT.